The clone carrying this T cell receptor beta chain was counted only a few times. Its antigen is unidentified. The data were obtained in a study of cytomegalovirus exposure and HLA in healthy donors. Points from the study as a whole: Cytomegalovirus-associated status was assigned to fewer than 200 TCR beta chains. HLA-A and HLA-B allele assignments for most subjects were reportedly predicted accurately using TCR beta sequences.

The PCR employed 60 Vbeta primers together with 13 Jbeta primers. The repertoire was sequenced with immunoSEQ multiplex PCR; TCRdb's copy has only in-frame clones and lacks some. Found here are about 98,000 clones, roughly two thirds of them singletons; the top ten hold 1.2%. V shed 3 bases and J shed 2 bases, with 11 bases lying between them. CDR1 is SNHLY and CDR2 is FYNNEI in the germline V gene. The CDR3 spans 15 residues. This clonotype was obtained from a female donor in good health and CMV-seronegative. This chain uses TRBV2 with TRBJ2-1; D might be TRBD2 (7 bases). Specimen: PBMCs. The CDR3 sequence: CASSEMGGPYNEQFF. CDR3 bases: TGTGCCAGCAGTGAGATGGGGGGGCCCTACAATGAGCAGTTCTTC.